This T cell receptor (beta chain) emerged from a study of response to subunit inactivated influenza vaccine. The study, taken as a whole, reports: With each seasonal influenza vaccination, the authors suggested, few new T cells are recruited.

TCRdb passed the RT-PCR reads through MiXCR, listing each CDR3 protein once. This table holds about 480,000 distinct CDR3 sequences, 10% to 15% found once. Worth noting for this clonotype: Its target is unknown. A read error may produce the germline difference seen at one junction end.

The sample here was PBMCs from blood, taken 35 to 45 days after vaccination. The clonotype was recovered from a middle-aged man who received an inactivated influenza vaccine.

CDR3 nucleotides: TGTGCCAGCAGCTCGACAGACAGGGGGCCGCACTATTTT. Translating it yields CASSSTDRGPHYF. This sequence joins TRBV7-6 and TRBJ2-3, with TRBD1 matching 10 bases. This CDR3 is 13 amino acids long. The germline gives CDR1 SGHVS, CDR2 FNYEAQ.